This T cell receptor (beta chain) was retrieved from a study of regulatory T cells in long-lasting Graves disease. With iRepertoire HTBI primers and Arm-PCR of CDR3 regions, TCR beta libraries were built. In the original workflow: Identified segments across samples numbered under 80 TRBV and 14 to 15 TRBJ. TCRdb reprocessed the multiplex PCR reads via MiXCR and lists one record per CDR3 protein. The V and J calls follow TCRdb's processing rather than the paper's. Seen here are 650,000 to 850,000 distinct CDR3 sequences, around 32% observed once, and the top ten hold roughly 40%. CDR1 SGHTA and CDR2 FQGTGA come from the germline V gene. The CDR3 spans 14 residues. Between the trimmed V and J ends, which lost 5 bases and 2 bases, there was a span of 12 bases. Time point: persistent/refractory GD, antithyroid drugs over 5 years with positive TRAb. After RNA was extracted from PBMCs, the TCR library was made from it. Graves' disease diagnoses used American Thyroid Association guidelines.

The study, taken as a whole, reports: In persistent patients, shared public clonotypes (roughly 2,800) outnumbered those in new patients (approximately 970).

Comment on this clonotype: Its antigen is unidentified.

The TCR comes from a female donor with Graves disease. Source: peripheral blood mononuclear cells (PBMCs), taken when the disease was refractory, from a patient treated with antithyroid drugs. This rearrangement joins TRBV7-3 to TRBJ1-1, with TRBD1 as a possible D gene (5 bases). In DNA, the CDR3 is TGTGCCAGCAGCCCGATGGGGGGAAACACTGAAGCTTTCTTT. Translating gives CASSPMGGNTEAFF.